This TCR beta chain was captured by sequencing in a study of blood T cell repertoires in COVID-19 (dated by TCRdb to 2020 to 2021). For the wider study: Samples from collaborators originated in the United States, Italy and Spain and spanned both the acute and convalescent phases of COVID-19. Samples were obtained from the ongoing ImmuneRACE study (first 160 participants) and from about 1,300 subjects provided by 6 global collaborators. Sample metadata almost always included a de-identified subject ID, COVID-19 status, age in years and sex. Subjects who had been exposed to COVID-19, were actively infected with it, or had recovered from it provided the deeply sampled blood TCRbeta repertoires that made up the dataset. Where available, HLA class I and class II types were taken from metadata supplied by the sample provider and were not determined by assay-based typing. The prospective study material was composed of cDNA or gDNA derived from T cells, B-cell-depleted T cells, or PBMCs. The repertoires were released in a freely available public database intended as a resource for research on the immune response to SARS-CoV-2.

Points on this clone: This clone's antigen is unknown. No per-base quality is available; no much larger clone lies one base away.

V and J are trimmed by 7 bases and 7 bases, and the gene matches miss 16 bases of the junction. CDR1 and CDR2 were assigned from the germline V gene (reference sequence) as LGHDT and YNNKEL. Inclusive of the bounding cysteine and phenylalanine, the CDR3 is 15 residues long. Left in the record is the CDR3 DNA by itself, 45 bases read in frame from the first base. Collaborating institutions collected whole blood in K2EDTA tubes following their own protocols. Collaborator samples were shipped for TCRbeta analysis as frozen whole blood, isolated PBMCs, or DNA extracted from either sample type. TCRbeta CDR3 regions were amplified from genomic DNA using the immunoSEQ Assay, a bias-controlled multiplex PCR. Under the source paper's analysis protocol: Within the assay, amplification of reference gene primers was used to estimate how many nucleated cells each sample contained. To quantify the absolute abundance of each unique TCRbeta CDR3 rearrangement, sequence reads were collapsed and filtered. For each sample, productive Simpson clonality was calculated as the square root of Simpson's diversity index over productive rearrangements. In TCRdb, the immuneACCESS table is reduced to in-frame sequences with V and J assigned. These tables do not hold every clone; where another copy was compared, an unresolved V gene accounts for under half, and the others remain unexplained. The D gene and trimming were derived from the DNA, and the V and J assignments and clone size from that table. The sample table holds 70,000 to 90,000 clones, of which about 80% were seen once. Clones ranked in the top ten supply about 11% of the sample.

Results the study describes overall, beyond this receptor: The quantity of clinical and demographic metadata differed by source and by participant and was supplied without curation.

Sequenced sample: peripheral blood. The sequence is built from TRBV3-1 (or the pseudogene TRBV3-2) and TRBJ2-7, with 7 central nucleotides matching TRBD2. This receptor was taken from a human donor in a cohort sampled during active COVID-19. The DNA sequence is TGTGCCAGCACCTCTAGGGCGGGAGAGTGGGGGGAGCAGTACTTC. Translated, it gives CASTSRAGEWGEQYF.